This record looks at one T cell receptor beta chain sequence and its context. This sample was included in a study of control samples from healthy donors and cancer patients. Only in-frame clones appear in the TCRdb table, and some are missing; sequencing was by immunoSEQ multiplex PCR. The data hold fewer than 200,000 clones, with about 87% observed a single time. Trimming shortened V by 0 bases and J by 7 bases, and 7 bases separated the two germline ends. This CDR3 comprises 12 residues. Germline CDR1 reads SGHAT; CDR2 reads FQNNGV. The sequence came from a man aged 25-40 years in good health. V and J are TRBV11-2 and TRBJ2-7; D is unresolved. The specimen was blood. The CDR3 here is CASSLEIGEQYF. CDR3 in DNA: TGTGCCAGCAGCTTAGAAATAGGGGAGCAGTACTTC.